The rows below give T cell receptor beta chains drawn from one sample of a study of T cell responses to AZD1222 COVID-19 vaccine. The protocol was immunoSEQ multiplex PCR, while the TCRdb copy is restricted to in-frame clones and leaves out a portion. The sample has over 150,000 clones; approximately 90% are singletons. The sequencing here drew on peripheral blood, taken on day 0 of AZD1222 vaccination. The source of these receptors is an adult in good health. Each CDR3 is given with its conserved first and last residue. D genes are given only for firm matches. Size is omitted from some rows. Given values are once, few, many or a class for expanded clones.

j_call v_call d_call clone_size cdr3_aa cdr3_nt
TRBJ2-7 TRBV5-1 . . CASSLGLAETYEQYF TGCGCCAGCAGCTTGGGCCTAGCCGAGACCTACGAGCAGTACTTC
TRBJ2-1 TRBV24-1 . once CATSRASNEQFF TGTGCCACCAGTCGTGCGTCCAATGAGCAGTTCTTC
TRBJ1-6 TRBV4-3 . few CASSQEYRREGYSPLHF TGCGCCAGCAGCCAAGAATATCGGCGGGAGGGGTATTCACCCCTCCACTTT
TRBJ2-5 TRBV11-2 . . CASRPASGTGVGETQYF TGTGCCAGCAGACCTGCTTCCGGGACGGGAGTGGGAGAGACCCAGTACTTC
TRBJ1-2 TRBV28 TRBD1 . CASSRISSGGNGYTF TGTGCCAGCAGCCGCATCAGTTCAGGGGGTAATGGCTACACCTTC
TRBJ2-1 TRBV27 TRBD1 . CASSYRDRGSGEQFF TGTGCCAGCAGTTACCGGGACAGGGGCTCAGGTGAGCAGTTCTTC
TRBJ1-2 TRBV2 . . CASSVDSNYGYTF TGTGCCAGCAGTGTTGACAGTAACTATGGCTACACCTTC
TRBJ1-2 TRBV5-6 TRBD1 . CASSRGQGYGYTF TGTGCCAGCAGCCGCGGACAGGGCTATGGCTACACCTTC
TRBJ1-6 TRBV5-8 . . CASSLAQGVYSPLHF TGTGCCAGCAGCTTGGCCCAGGGTGTTTATTCACCCCTCCACTTT
TRBJ1-2 TRBV4-1 . once CASSPPLLANYGYTF TGCGCCAGCAGCCCTCCTCTCCTCGCTAACTATGGCTACACCTTC
TRBJ1-3 TRBV7-9 . . CASSLGGDTIYF TGTGCCAGCAGCTTAGGCGGGGACACCATATATTTT
TRBJ2-3 TRBV3-1/TRBV3-2 . . CASSDFRRAGTDTQYF TGTGCCAGCAGCGATTTCAGGCGGGCGGGCACAGATACGCAGTATTTT
TRBJ1-4 TRBV7-9 . . CASSLGPEIKLFF TGTGCCAGCAGCTTAGGGCCAGAAATCAAACTGTTTTTT
TRBJ1-1 TRBV27 . once CASSFSRGTEAFF TGTGCCAGCAGTTTTTCCAGGGGCACTGAAGCTTTCTTT
TRBJ1-3 TRBV12-5 . . CASGSTGVGGNTIYF TGTGCTAGTGGTTCTACGGGGGTCGGTGGAAACACCATATATTTT
TRBJ2-7 TRBV3-1/TRBV3-2 . . CASSGQRATYEQYF TGTGCCAGCAGCGGACAGCGGGCTACCTACGAGCAGTACTTC